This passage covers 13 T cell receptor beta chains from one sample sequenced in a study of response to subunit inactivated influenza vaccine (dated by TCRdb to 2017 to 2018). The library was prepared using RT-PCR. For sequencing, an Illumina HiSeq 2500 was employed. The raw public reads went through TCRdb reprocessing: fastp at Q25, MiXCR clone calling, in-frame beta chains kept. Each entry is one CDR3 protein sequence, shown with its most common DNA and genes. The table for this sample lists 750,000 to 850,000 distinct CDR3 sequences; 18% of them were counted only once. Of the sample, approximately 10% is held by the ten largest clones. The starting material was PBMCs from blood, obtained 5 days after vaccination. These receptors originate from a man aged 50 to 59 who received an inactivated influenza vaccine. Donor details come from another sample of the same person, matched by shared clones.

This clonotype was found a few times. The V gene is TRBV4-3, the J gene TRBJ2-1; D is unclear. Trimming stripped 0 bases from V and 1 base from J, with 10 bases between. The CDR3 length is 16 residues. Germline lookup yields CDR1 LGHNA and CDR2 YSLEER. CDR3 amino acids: CASSQDLRSSYNEQFF. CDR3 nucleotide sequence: TGCGCCAGCAGCCAAGACCTCAGGTCTTCCTACAATGAGCAGTTCTTC.

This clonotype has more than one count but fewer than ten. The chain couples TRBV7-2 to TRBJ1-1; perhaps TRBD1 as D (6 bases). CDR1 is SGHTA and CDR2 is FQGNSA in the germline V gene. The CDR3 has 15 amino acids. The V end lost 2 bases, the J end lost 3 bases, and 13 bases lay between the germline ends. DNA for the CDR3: TGTGCCAGCAGCTTACTCCCAGGGGTGGACACTGAAGCTTTCTTT. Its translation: CASSLLPGVDTEAFF.

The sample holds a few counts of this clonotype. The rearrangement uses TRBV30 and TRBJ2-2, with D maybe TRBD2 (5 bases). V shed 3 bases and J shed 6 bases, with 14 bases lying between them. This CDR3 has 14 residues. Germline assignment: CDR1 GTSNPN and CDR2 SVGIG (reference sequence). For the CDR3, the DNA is TGTGCCTGGAGCGGTACCCGGGGTGCCGGGGAGCTGTTTTTT. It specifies CAWSGTRGAGELFF.

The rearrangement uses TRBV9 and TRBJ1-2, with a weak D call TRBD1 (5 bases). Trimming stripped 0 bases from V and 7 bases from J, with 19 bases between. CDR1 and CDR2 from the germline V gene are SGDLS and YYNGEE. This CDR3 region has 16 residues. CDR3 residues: CASSVGPGISVGGYTF. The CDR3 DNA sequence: TGTGCCAGCAGCGTAGGGCCAGGGATTAGTGTCGGTGGCTACACCTTC.

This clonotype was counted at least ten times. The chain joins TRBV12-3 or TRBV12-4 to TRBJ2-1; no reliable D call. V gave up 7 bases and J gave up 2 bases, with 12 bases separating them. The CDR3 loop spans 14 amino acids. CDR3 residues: CASTRHQTYNEQFF. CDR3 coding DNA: TGTGCCAGCACCCGACATCAAACCTACAATGAGCAGTTCTTC.

CDR3 in amino acids: CASSQDPRLSTDTQYF. The CDR3 coding sequence is TGCGCCAGCAGCCAAGATCCACGGCTCAGCACAGATACGCAGTATTTT. V and J are TRBV4-3 and TRBJ2-3, with unresolved D. CDR3 length: 16 residues. The germline V gene has CDR1 LGHNA and CDR2 YSLEER. Trimming cost V 0 bases and J 0 bases, with 10 bases left between them.

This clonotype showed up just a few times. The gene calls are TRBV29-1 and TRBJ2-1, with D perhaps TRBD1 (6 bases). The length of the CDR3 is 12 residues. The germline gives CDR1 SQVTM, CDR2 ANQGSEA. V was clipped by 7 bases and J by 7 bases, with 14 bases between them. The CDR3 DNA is TGCAGCGAGTGGGGGCCTAGGAATGAGCAGTTCTTC. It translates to CSEWGPRNEQFF.

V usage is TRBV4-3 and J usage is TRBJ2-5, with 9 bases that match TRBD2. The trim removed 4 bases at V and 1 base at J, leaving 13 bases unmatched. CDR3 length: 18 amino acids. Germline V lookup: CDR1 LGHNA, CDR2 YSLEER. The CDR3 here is CASSPRGSGGASQETQYF. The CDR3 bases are TGCGCCAGCAGCCCCCGGGGTAGCGGGGGCGCCTCCCAAGAGACCCAGTACTTC.

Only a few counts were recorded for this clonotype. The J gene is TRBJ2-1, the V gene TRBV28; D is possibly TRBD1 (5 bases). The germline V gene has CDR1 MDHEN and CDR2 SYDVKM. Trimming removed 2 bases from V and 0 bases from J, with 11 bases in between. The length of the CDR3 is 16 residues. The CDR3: CASSLTGHNSYNEQFF. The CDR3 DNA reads TGTGCCAGCAGTTTAACCGGACACAACTCCTACAATGAGCAGTTCTTC.

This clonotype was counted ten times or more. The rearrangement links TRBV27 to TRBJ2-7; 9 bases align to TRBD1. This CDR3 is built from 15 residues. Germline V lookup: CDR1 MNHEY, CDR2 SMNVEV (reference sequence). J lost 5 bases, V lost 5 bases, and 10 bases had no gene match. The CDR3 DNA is TGTGCCAGCAGTCTTTCCGGGACAGGGACCCACGAGCAGTACTTC. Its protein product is CASSLSGTGTHEQYF.

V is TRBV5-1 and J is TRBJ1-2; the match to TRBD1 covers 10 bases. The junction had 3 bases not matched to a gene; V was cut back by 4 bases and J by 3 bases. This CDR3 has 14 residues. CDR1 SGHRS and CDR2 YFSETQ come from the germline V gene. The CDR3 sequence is CASSTGTGDYGYTF. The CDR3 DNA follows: TGCGCCAGCAGCACAGGGACAGGGGACTATGGCTACACCTTC.

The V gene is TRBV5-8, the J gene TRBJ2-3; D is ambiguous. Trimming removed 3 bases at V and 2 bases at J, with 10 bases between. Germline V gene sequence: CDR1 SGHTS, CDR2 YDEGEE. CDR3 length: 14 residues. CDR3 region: CASSSGLITDTQYF. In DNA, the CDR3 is TGTGCCAGCAGCTCCGGCTTGATCACAGATACGCAGTATTTT.

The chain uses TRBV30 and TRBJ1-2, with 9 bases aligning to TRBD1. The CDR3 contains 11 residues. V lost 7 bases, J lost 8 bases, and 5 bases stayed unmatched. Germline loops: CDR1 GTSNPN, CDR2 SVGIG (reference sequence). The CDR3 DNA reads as TGTGCCTACCGGACAGGGGTAGGCTACACCTTC. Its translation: CAYRTGVGYTF.